This T cell receptor beta chain came from a study of PD-1 blockade in classical Hodgkin lymphoma. Study findings and constraints: Anyone who began nivolumab under 1 year after ASCT was excluded.

All patients experienced relapse after autologous stem cell transplantation, and brentuximab vedotin exposure was variable. The study recorded best responses of complete response, partial response or progressive disease. Comments on this clone: The antigen remains undetermined.

Clones were sequenced by immunoSEQ multiplex PCR, and TCRdb holds only the in-frame ones, with some missing. Here the sample spans some 150,000 clones, nearly 80% being singletons. This CDR3 has 13 amino acids. The germline V gene has CDR1 MNHEY and CDR2 SMNVEV (reference sequence). The V gene end was trimmed by 6 bases and the J gene end by 10 bases; junction bases not matched to a gene: 9. The chain employs TRBV27 and TRBJ2-1; 7 bases map to TRBD1. Specimen: peripheral blood mononuclear cells (PBMCs), collected before the second cycle of nivolumab. This receptor was identified in a human donor with classical Hodgkin lymphoma. The DNA of the CDR3 is TGTGCCAGCAGGGACCAGACAGGGTGGGAGCAGTTCTTC. Translated: CASRDQTGWEQFF.